This is a list of T cell receptor beta chains from one sample in a study of technical replicates of blood from a handful of donors. This table comes from immunoSEQ multiplex PCR, and its TCRdb copy is limited to in-frame clones, with some not included. The data show tens of thousands of clones, 91% seen once. Sequencing was carried out using T cells isolated from PBMCs. The receptors come from a human donor in good health. Some clones in this sample may be carry-over from other donors' samples. CDR3s include the opening cysteine and the closing phenylalanine or tryptophan. Fields, in order: J gene, clone size, V gene, D gene, CDR3 protein, CDR3 DNA. A D gene is named only where the DNA matches it firmly. Clone size, where shown, is once, few, many, or a class for clones that have expanded.

TRBJ2-1,.,TRBV6-5,TRBD2,CASSYSWTSRNEQFF,TGTGCCAGCAGTTACTCGTGGACTAGCCGCAATGAGCAGTTCTTC
TRBJ1-5,.,TRBV19,.,CASSQGILQPQHF,TGTGCCAGTAGTCAGGGGATTCTCCAGCCCCAGCATTTT
TRBJ1-5,once,TRBV30,.,CAWSVSLSNQPQHF,TGTGCCTGGAGTGTATCCCTTAGCAATCAGCCCCAGCATTTT
TRBJ2-5,.,TRBV11-2,.,CASSSEGLLQETQYF,TGTGCCAGCAGCTCCGAAGGACTACTCCAAGAGACCCAGTACTTC
TRBJ1-2,.,TRBV10-3,.,CAISESRTAVNYGYTF,TGTGCCATCAGTGAGTCTCGGACAGCCGTTAACTATGGCTACACCTTC
TRBJ2-7,.,TRBV28,TRBD2,CASSFRVLAGGSSSYEQYF,TGTGCCAGCAGTTTTCGGGTCCTAGCGGGAGGGTCCAGCTCCTACGAGCAGTACTTC
TRBJ1-2,.,TRBV2,.,CASRVGAYGYTF,TGTGCCAGCAGAGTGGGCGCATATGGCTACACCTTC
TRBJ2-2,.,TRBV15,.,CATSRDKDPIGHATGELFF,TGTGCCACCAGCAGAGATAAAGATCCGATCGGACACGCCACCGGGGAGCTGTTTTTT
TRBJ2-7,.,TRBV6-5,TRBD1,CASSYDRVYEQYF,TGTGCCAGCAGCTACGACAGGGTCTACGAGCAGTACTTC
TRBJ1-2,few,TRBV28,.,CASSFYSRMTGGYTF,TGTGCCAGCAGTTTTTATTCTCGGATGACGGGGGGCTACACCTTC
TRBJ1-5,.,TRBV4-1,TRBD1,CASSQEGQGGNQPQHF,TGCGCCAGCAGCCAAGAGGGACAGGGTGGCAATCAGCCCCAGCATTTT
TRBJ1-4,.,TRBV5-1,.,CASSLTGSTNEKLFF,TGCGCCAGCAGCTTGACAGGGTCAACTAATGAAAAACTGTTTTTT
TRBJ2-2,.,TRBV11-3,.,CASSSFTDTGELFF,TGTGCCAGCAGTTCTTTCACAGACACCGGGGAGCTGTTTTTT
TRBJ1-1,.,TRBV6-5,.,CASSYSGSRTNTEAFF,TGTGCCAGCAGTTACTCGGGAAGCAGGACAAACACTGAAGCTTTCTTT
TRBJ2-5,once,TRBV18,TRBD2,CASSRLLAGGVGETQYF,TGTGCCAGCTCACGCCTTCTAGCGGGAGGGGTCGGGGAGACCCAGTACTTC
TRBJ1-5,.,TRBV12-5,.,CASGLGRGQPQHF,TGTGCTAGTGGTTTGGGGAGGGGTCAGCCCCAGCATTTT
TRBJ1-2,.,TRBV5-4,TRBD1,CASSSKTGGSYGYTF,TGTGCCAGCAGCTCTAAGACAGGGGGTAGCTATGGCTACACCTTC
TRBJ2-7,.,TRBV27,TRBD2,CASGTAGDGNEQYF,TGTGCCAGCGGGACCGCGGGGGACGGCAACGAGCAGTACTTC
TRBJ2-3,.,TRBV2,TRBD2,CARGGTSGSTDTQYF,TGTGCCCGAGGAGGGACTAGCGGTAGCACAGATACGCAGTATTTT
TRBJ1-1,.,TRBV1,.,CTSRLKLRFWSEAFF,TGCACCAGCAGGCTGAAATTGCGGTTTTGGAGTGAAGCTTTCTTT
TRBJ1-1,.,TRBV28,.,CASSLWGGGFGETEAFF,TGTGCCAGCAGTTTATGGGGAGGAGGTTTTGGGGAGACTGAAGCTTTCTTT
TRBJ2-7,once,TRBV6-1,.,CASSESITRISEQYF,TGTGCCAGCAGTGAATCCATCACTAGGATTAGCGAGCAGTACTTC
TRBJ2-3,.,TRBV28,TRBD2,CASRGTSGSFPDTQYF,TGTGCCAGCAGGGGGACTAGCGGGAGTTTCCCAGATACGCAGTATTTT
TRBJ2-7,.,TRBV10-3,.,CAISDAGGSYEQYF,TGTGCCATCAGTGATGCCGGGGGCTCCTACGAGCAGTACTTC
TRBJ2-3,once,TRBV27,TRBD2,CASTRLSGKSTDTQYF,TGTGCCAGCACCCGCCTTAGCGGGAAGAGCACAGATACGCAGTATTTT
TRBJ1-4,.,TRBV2,.,CASSIQGQHEKLFF,TGTGCCAGCAGCATTCAGGGCCAGCATGAAAAACTGTTTTTT
TRBJ1-3,.,TRBV9,.,CASKIGVSGNTIYF,TGTGCCAGCAAAATAGGGGTCTCTGGAAACACCATATATTTT
TRBJ2-2,few,TRBV10-3,.,CAISDFGGTGELFF,TGTGCCATCAGTGATTTCGGGGGCACCGGGGAGCTGTTTTTT
TRBJ1-5,.,TRBV27,.,CASGRGLNQPQHF,TGTGCCAGCGGTAGGGGTCTCAATCAGCCCCAGCATTTT
TRBJ1-5,.,TRBV4-1,.,CASSFETAGSNQPQHF,TGCGCCAGCAGTTTCGAGACCGCGGGAAGCAATCAGCCCCAGCATTTT
TRBJ2-2,.,TRBV14,TRBD1,CASSQERRRGRIFNTGELFF,TGTGCCAGCAGCCAAGAGCGCCGCAGGGGGCGTATTTTTAACACCGGGGAGCTGTTTTTT
TRBJ1-5,.,TRBV19,TRBD1,CASSATGGSSQPQHF,TGTGCCAGTAGTGCGACAGGGGGCAGTTCTCAGCCCCAGCATTTT
TRBJ2-4,.,TRBV9,TRBD1,CASSFRTGPGNIQYF,TGTGCCAGCAGCTTCCGGACAGGGCCGGGAAACATTCAGTACTTC